This entry concerns a single TCR beta chain. As yet, its antigen is unknown. The CDR3 spans 16 residues. V lost 4 bases and J 0 bases, leaving 14 bases between the germline ends. Germline CDR1 and CDR2: SGHDT and YYEEEE. Repertoires were generated with immunoSEQ multiplex PCR, while TCRdb's copy carries only in-frame clones and drops some. Counted here are about 160,000 clones, 80% to 90% occurring once; the ten biggest clones make up 6.9%. The data were taken from a study of T cell responses to AZD1222 COVID-19 vaccine. Study background: Second doses that came at about 4 or about 12 weeks were put together.

Study conclusions and caveats: Every sample of the repertoires postdated the peak T cell response.

The source is an adult in good health. The rearrangement links TRBV5-6 to TRBJ1-5; D gene uncertain. The sequencing used peripheral blood, collected on day 0 of AZD1222 vaccination. In DNA, the CDR3 is TGTGCCAGCAGCGTATGGCTCGCGGTTAGCAATCAGCCCCAGCATTTT. Its protein product is CASSVWLAVSNQPQHF.